This TCR beta chain was recovered during a study of shared clonotypes between healthy human individuals. Findings and limits, study-wide: Some clonotypes were shared by all four sorted-subset donors, while others were not shared. The non-shared ones had lower generation probabilities than the shared ones.

V trimming: 2 bases; J trimming: 2 bases; junction bases outside the gene matches: 6. This CDR3 has 17 amino acids. CDR1 and CDR2 (germline): SGHTA, FQGNSA. Regarding this clone: The antigen is unknown.

Adult donors, all healthy and HIV-negative, had no recent acute infections or vaccinations. CD4+ cells yielded CD45RA+ naive and CD45RA-negative memory subsets. Generated by immunoSEQ multiplex PCR, the TCRdb table keeps only in-frame clones and is missing some. The sample contains about 680,000 clones, roughly 72% of which appear only once. Sequencing input: memory CD4+ T cells sorted from blood. Subset reported: CD45RA-negative fraction. The chain joins TRBV7-2 to TRBJ2-5; 12 bases are shared with TRBD2. This receptor was taken from a woman aged 25 to 39 in good health. Here the CDR3 DNA reads TGTGCCAGCAGCTTATGGGGACTAGCGGGCAGACAAGAGACCCAGTACTTC. It codes for CASSLWGLAGRQETQYF.